The 15 T cell receptor beta chains presented below share a single source sample, sequenced in a study of regulatory T cells in long-lasting Graves disease. Time point described: newly diagnosed GD, antithyroid drugs for less than 3 months. Extracted PBMC RNA gave rise to the TCR library. Sequencing libraries for TCR beta were prepared with iRepertoire HTBI primers and Arm-PCR of CDR3 regions. Each CDR3 protein is one row after TCRdb ran MiXCR on the multiplex PCR reads. The table shows 200,000 to 250,000 distinct CDR3 sequences, with around 18% occurring only once. The source material was peripheral blood mononuclear cells (PBMCs), sampled at new diagnosis, from a patient treated with antithyroid drugs. The receptors here all came from a female donor with Graves disease.

This clonotype occurred many times. The chain employs TRBV2 and TRBJ2-1; 11 nucleotides line up with TRBD2. The germline V gene has CDR1 SNHLY and CDR2 FYNNEI. The V gene end was trimmed by 6 bases and the J gene end by 3 bases; junction bases not matched to a gene: 7. This CDR3 has 16 residues. CDR3 sequence (DNA): TGTGCCAGCAGCAACAGCCTAGCGGGAGGCTACAATGAGCAGTTCTTC. Protein product: CASSNSLAGGYNEQFF.

In its sample, this clonotype was seen many times. V usage is TRBV6-2 or TRBV6-3 and J usage is TRBJ2-7, with unresolved D. Germline values: CDR1 MNHEY, CDR2 SVGEGT. The CDR3 sequence is 14 residues long. Trimming stripped 0 bases from V and 5 bases from J, with 11 bases between. The CDR3 sequence: CASSYSEPTDEQYF. The CDR3 coding sequence is TGTGCCAGCAGTTACTCGGAACCCACCGACGAGCAGTACTTC.

This clonotype has a count of ten or more. J is TRBJ2-2 and V is TRBV28, with TRBD1 matching 7 bases. The CDR3 runs to 13 residues. J was trimmed by 2 bases and V by 11 bases; bases with no gene match: 5. The germline CDR1 and CDR2 sequences are MDHEN and SYDVKM. The CDR3 DNA sequence: TGTGCCGGGGGACAGACTAACACCGGGGAGCTGTTTTTT. Translated, it gives CAGGQTNTGELFF.

The chain uses TRBV10-1 and TRBJ2-7, with 10 bases lining up with TRBD1. The CDR3 runs 14 residues. Unmatched junction bases numbered 3, after V lost 3 bases and J lost 4 bases. Germline V gene data show CDR1 as WNHNN and CDR2 as SYGVQD (reference sequence). The CDR3, as DNA: TGCGCCAGCAGTGAAAGGACAGGGGGGTACGAGCAGTACTTC. Translated: CASSERTGGYEQYF.

This clonotype was counted many times. The chain is built from TRBV7-8 and TRBJ2-2; TRBD1 matches at 8 bases. Germline loops: CDR1 SGHVS, CDR2 FQNEAQ. V shed 5 bases, J shed 2 bases, and the junction held 10 bases outside the gene matches. The CDR3 has 17 amino acids. Written as DNA, the CDR3 is TGTGCCAGCAGCCCCTCGGACAGGGCAACTAACACCGGGGAGCTGTTTTTT. It specifies CASSPSDRATNTGELFF.

There are many counts of this clonotype. V usage is TRBV3-1 and J usage is TRBJ2-3, with D possibly being TRBD2 (5 bases). V dropped 4 bases and J dropped 0 bases, with 11 bases sitting between them. The CDR3 covers 15 residues. Germline-derived CDR1 and CDR2 are LGHDT and YNNKEL (reference sequence). CDR3 sequence reads: CASSPLSGSTDTQYF. The CDR3 coding sequence is TGTGCCAGCAGCCCCTTATCGGGGAGCACAGATACGCAGTATTTT.

About this clonotype itself: A much larger clone differs from this one at a single base, so this may be a read error. The chain recombines TRBV30 with TRBJ1-1; D remains unclear. There are 14 residues in the CDR3. CDR1 and CDR2 (germline): GTSNPN, SVGIG (reference sequence). V was shortened by 8 bases and J by 6 bases, with 22 bases between the two germline ends. The CDR3 nucleotides are TGTGCCAGTAGTGTAGATCGAGGGATCGCTGAAGCTTTCTTT. This codes for CASSVDRGIAEAFF.

In this sample, this clonotype turned up many times. The rearrangement joins TRBV19 to TRBJ1-3, with D perhaps matching TRBD1 (5 bases). Trimming left V 7 bases short and J 0 bases short, with 19 bases between. This CDR3 has 17 amino acids. Germline values: CDR1 LNHDA, CDR2 SQIVND (reference sequence). CDR3 loop: CASTPLRGTPSGNTIYF. The CDR3 DNA reads as TGTGCCAGTACCCCTCTGAGGGGAACCCCCTCTGGAAACACCATATATTTT.

The rearrangement joins TRBV6-1 to TRBJ1-5; D remains ambiguous. CDR3 length equals 15 residues. From germline, CDR1 is MNHNS and CDR2 SASEGT. The V gene lost 6 bases and the J gene lost 0 bases, with 12 bases spanning the gap. The DNA for the CDR3 is TGTGCCAGCAGAAAAGGGAGGGTTAGCAATCAGCCCCAGCATTTT. Its translation is CASRKGRVSNQPQHF.

This clonotype occurred many times. The rearrangement uses TRBV3-1 and TRBJ2-1, with TRBD2 matching over 9 bases. Germline-derived CDR1 and CDR2 are LGHDT and YNNKEL (reference sequence). J was trimmed by 7 bases and V by 8 bases; bases with no gene match: 9. CDR3 length: 14 amino acids. The CDR3 is CASSRLAEGNEQFF. CDR3 coding DNA: TGTGCCAGCTCCAGACTAGCGGAGGGGAATGAGCAGTTCTTC.

This clonotype appeared many times. V and J are TRBV20-1 and TRBJ2-2; D could derive from TRBD1 or TRBD2 (5 bases each). Germline values: CDR1 DFQATT, CDR2 SNEGSKA (reference sequence). Between the trimmed V and J ends, which lost 5 bases and 4 bases, there was a span of 17 bases. The CDR3 loop spans 15 amino acids. The CDR3 spells CSAYTPGTGTGELFF. DNA of the CDR3: TGCAGTGCTTATACGCCCGGGACGGGCACCGGGGAGCTGTTTTTT.

There are a few counts of this clonotype. The conserved closing phenylalanine or tryptophan is absent in this CDR3, likely reflecting a read error. This chain connects TRBV18 to TRBJ1-2, with 8 bases matching TRBD1. The CDR3 runs 12 residues. J lost 8 bases, V lost 5 bases, and 4 bases had no gene match. Germline-derived CDR1 and CDR2 are KGHSH and LQKENI. CDR3: CASSSNRGGYTL. Written as DNA, the CDR3 is TGTGCCAGCTCATCCAACAGGGGGGGCTACACCCTC.

This clonotype showed up many times. The chain uses TRBV7-3 and TRBJ2-1; D remains ambiguous. Germline V lookup: CDR1 SGHTA, CDR2 FQGTGA. Trimming left V 4 bases short and J 5 bases short, with 6 bases between. CDR3 size: 12 residues. The CDR3, as DNA: TGTGCCAGCAGCTCCCAGAACAATGAGCAGTTCTTC. Translation: CASSSQNNEQFF.

This clonotype was recorded at least ten times. The chain employs TRBV6-1 and TRBJ2-7; 14 bases map to TRBD2. This CDR3 is 13 amino acids long. Germline V gene lookup returns CDR1 MNHNS and CDR2 SASEGT. V lost 5 bases to trimming and J lost 11 bases; unmatched junction nucleotides: 5. The CDR3 reads CASSQGLAGAKYF. The CDR3 bases are TGTGCCAGCAGTCAGGGACTAGCGGGAGCCAAGTACTTC.

In this sample, this clonotype turned up many times. The rearrangement uses TRBV2 and TRBJ2-1, with 10 bases identical to TRBD2. Unmatched junction bases numbered 20, after V lost 5 bases and J lost 10 bases. The CDR3 has 18 residues. CDR1 is SNHLY, CDR2 FYNNEI, per germline. The DNA of the CDR3 is TGTGCCAGCAGTCCCCATACCCAACTAGCGGGGTCGGCGGTAGAGCAGTTCTTC. Its translation: CASSPHTQLAGSAVEQFF. Using reference TRBV2 and TRBJ2-1 for the parts outside the CDR3, the full variable domain is EPEVTQTPSHQVTQMGQEVILRCVPISNHLYFYWYRQILGQKVEFLVSFYNNEISEKSEIFDDQFSVERPDGSNFTLKIRSTKLEDSAMYFCASSPHTQLAGSAVEQFFGPGTRLTVL.